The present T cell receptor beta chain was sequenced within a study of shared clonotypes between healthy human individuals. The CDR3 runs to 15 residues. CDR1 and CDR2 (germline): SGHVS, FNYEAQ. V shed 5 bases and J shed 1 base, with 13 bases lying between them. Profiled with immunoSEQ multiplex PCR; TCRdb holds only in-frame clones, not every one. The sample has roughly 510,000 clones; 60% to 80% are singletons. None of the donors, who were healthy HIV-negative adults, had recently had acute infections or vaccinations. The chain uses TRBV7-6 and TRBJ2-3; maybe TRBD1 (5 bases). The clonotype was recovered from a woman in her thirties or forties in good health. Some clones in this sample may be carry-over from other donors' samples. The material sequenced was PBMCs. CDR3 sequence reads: CASSPTVTGTDTQYF. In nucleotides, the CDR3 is TGTGCCAGCAGCCCGACAGTAACCGGCACAGATACGCAGTATTTT.